The present T cell receptor beta chain was sequenced within a study of cytomegalovirus exposure and HLA in healthy donors. Donors likely had unrecorded immune exposures despite being nominally healthy when sampled. The study, taken as a whole, reports: Donors belonging to an Asian-associated ancestry cluster reportedly showed fewer N-insertions in productive TCRs than the roughly 700-donor mean, according to what a later analysis found. The majority of CMV-associated TCR beta chains were reported as apparently HLA-restricted in a later analysis. Across donors, most TCRs were seen rarely, yet some public ones were widespread.

This clone was counted a few times. The target antigen is unknown. The CDR3 spans 15 residues. Germline lookup yields CDR1 LNHDA and CDR2 SQIVND (reference sequence). Trimming left V 5 bases short and J 2 bases short, with 13 bases between. Use of 60 Vbeta and 13 Jbeta primers characterized the PCR. Produced via immunoSEQ multiplex PCR; TCRdb's table is partial and in-frame only. The top ten clones hold roughly 7% of a sample with about 160,000 clones, around 80% of them seen once. This chain uses TRBV19 with TRBJ1-5; the D is unclear. Source material: PBMCs. The TCR comes from a woman in her thirties or forties in good health and CMV-seropositive. CDR3 in amino acids: CASSDRGEGNQPQHF. For the CDR3, the DNA is TGTGCCAGTAGTGATCGGGGTGAGGGCAATCAGCCCCAGCATTTT.